This T cell receptor beta chain was sequenced in a study of neurological immune-mediated disorders. The wider study: The study included some 34 multiple sclerosis patients, about 30 relapsing-remitting and 3 secondary progressive. Notes on the study in general: Private repertoires in all groups were suggested, as expanded clones shared no CDR3 amino acid sequences across subjects.

At least ten counts were recorded for this clonotype. The antigen remains undetermined. With 10-nucleotide random UMIs included, cDNA was synthesized by 5'RACE. TCRdb ran MiXCR on the 5' RACE reads and lists one entry per CDR3 protein. The table lists over 35,000 distinct CDR3 sequences, about 2.5% of them singletons, with 2% to 3% in the top ten. The specimen sequenced was PBMCs. This sequence originates from a man aged 45 to 65 with multiple sclerosis.

CDR3 DNA: TGTGCCAGCAGTCCGGACGTGGGGAATCAGCCCCAGCATTTT. It encodes CASSPDVGNQPQHF. The chain is built from TRBV6-5 and TRBJ1-5; D remains unclear. CDR1 MNHEY and CDR2 SVGAGI come from the germline V gene. Trimming removed 5 bases at V and 4 bases at J, with 12 bases between. The CDR3 has 14 amino acids.